This T cell receptor beta chain was identified during a study of blood T cell repertoires in COVID-19. As for the study in general: COVID-19 samples collected from the United States, Italy and Spain covered acute and convalescent phases. T cells, B-cell-depleted T cells, or PBMCs provided the cDNA or gDNA that served as material.

Remarks on this clone: The sample has other DNA sequences that encode this CDR3 too.

Generated by immunoSEQ multiplex PCR, the TCRdb table keeps only in-frame clones and is missing some. Among a few hundred thousand clones listed, roughly 90% were seen once. The V end was cut by 3 bases, the J end by 0 bases, with 11 bases between. The germline CDR1 and CDR2 sequences are KGHDR and SFDVKD. CDR3 length: 16 residues. The sequenced sample was PBMCs or T cells enriched from blood (not recorded which). The chain links TRBV24-1 to TRBJ1-5; a weak D match, TRBD1 (5 bases). The receptor was derived from a woman in her forties who had recovered from COVID-19. The CDR3 sequence: CATSDPTGDSNQPQHF. The DNA of the CDR3 is TGTGCCACCAGTGATCCCACAGGAGATAGCAATCAGCCCCAGCATTTT.